This T cell receptor (beta chain) appears in the sequencing data of a study of low-dose radiotherapy and immunotherapy resistance in tumors (dated by TCRdb to 2022 to 2024). The study in broad terms: In Cohort 1, 0.5 Gy per fraction was delivered every 2 weeks, and a total PTV dose of 6.5 Gy was prescribed. Cohort 2 received 1 Gy per fraction every two weeks, with a total of 13 Gy over 26 weeks. Patients were given nivolumab as a 240 mg flat dose every two weeks and ipilimumab at 1 mg/kg every six weeks, with both drugs delivered intravenously. Intravenous cyclophosphamide at 200 mg/m2 was administered every two weeks, one day ahead of each radiation and immunotherapy administration. Patients took aspirin 300 mg orally once daily for four cycles, starting on cycle 1 day 1. Trial participants were not randomized into treatment groups. Eight patients were included in the translational analysis, namely three from the first dose cohort plus the first five from the second dose cohort.

V is shortened by 4 bases, J by 7 bases, and the region joining them spans 11 bases. Spanning cysteine to phenylalanine, the CDR3 consists of 12 amino acids. The only DNA kept is the CDR3, 36 bases in frame from the first base. CDR1 SNHLY and CDR2 FYNNEI are derived from the germline V gene. Reading the label with the study, this specimen's time point is: after trial treatment. The meaning of the sample's treatment or condition label: LDRT plus nivolumab, ipilimumab, low-dose cyclophosphamide and aspirin (RACIN trial). The donors came from RACIN, which was a single-arm phase I dose-escalation trial that paired nivolumab and ipilimumab with aspirin, low-dose cyclophosphamide and low-dose radiotherapy. Patients with advanced, TIL-negative solid tumors were considered eligible. Instrument used: Illumina HiSeq 2500. Superscript III and a set of TRAV- and TRBV-specific primers were used to synthesize first-strand cDNA, so that both TCRalpha and TCRbeta chains were covered. TCRs were amplified with Phusion for 15 to 20 PCR cycles using a constant-region primer together with the adapter attached to the V primers. Isolated mRNA was amplified with the MessageAmp II aRNA Amplification Kit, using an approximately 16-hour in vitro transcription at 37°C. mRNA for TCR sequencing was isolated with the Dynabeads mRNA DIRECT Purification Kit. Indexed Illumina adapters were added in a second Phusion PCR of roughly 25 cycles, after which AMPure XP beads were used to purify the products. For the original study's pipeline: Using custom Perl scripts, TCR sequences that encoded the same protein were pooled, out-of-frame sequences were dropped, and the abundance of each clonotype was calculated. Any TCR sequence supported by only a single read was excluded from analysis. Among the metrics used to describe the repertoires were Shannon entropy, Gini index, clonality, richness, and the frequency of TCRs shared between repertoires. TCRdb reworked the public reads: Q25 trimming with fastp, MiXCR clone assembly, productive beta chains retained. One record per CDR3 amino acid sequence lists the most common genes and DNA. Here the V and J calls rest on TCRdb's processing, not on the authors' analysis. The sample table records more than 30,000 distinct CDR3 sequences; around 50% of these occur just once. The ten top clones hold approximately 5.9% of the sample.

With regard to this clonotype: Its antigen is unknown. Within one base of it there is no much larger clone, and no base qualities were kept.

The specimen comprised PBMCs, sampled after low-dose radiotherapy plus immunotherapy. The V and J genes are TRBV2 and TRBJ2-7, with an unclear D gene assignment. This clonotype was obtained from a male donor with gallbladder cancer. In nucleotides, the sequence is TGTGCCAGCAGTGGCCCGGGTGGGGAGCAGTACTTC. Translated, this gives CASSGPGGEQYF.